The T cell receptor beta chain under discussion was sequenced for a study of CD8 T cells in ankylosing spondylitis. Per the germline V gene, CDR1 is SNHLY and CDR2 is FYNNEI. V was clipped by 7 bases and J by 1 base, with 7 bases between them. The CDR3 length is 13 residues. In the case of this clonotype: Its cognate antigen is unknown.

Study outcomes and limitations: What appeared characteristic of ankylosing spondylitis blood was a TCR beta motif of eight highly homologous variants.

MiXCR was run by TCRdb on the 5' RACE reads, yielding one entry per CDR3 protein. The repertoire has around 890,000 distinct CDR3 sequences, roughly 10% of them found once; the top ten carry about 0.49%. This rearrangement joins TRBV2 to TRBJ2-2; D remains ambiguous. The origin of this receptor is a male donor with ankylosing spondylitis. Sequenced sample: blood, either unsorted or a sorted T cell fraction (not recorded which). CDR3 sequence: CASKLENTGELFF. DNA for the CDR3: TGTGCCAGCAAACTGGAGAACACCGGGGAGCTGTTTTTT.